A selection of T cell receptor beta chains follows, all from one sample in a study of shared clonotypes between healthy human individuals. Generated by immunoSEQ multiplex PCR, the TCRdb table keeps only in-frame clones and is missing some. The sample carries 1.4 million to 1.5 million clones, more than 95% recorded once. Sequenced sample: naive CD4+ T cells sorted from blood. These receptors were obtained from a man aged 25-40 years in good health. The CDR3 runs from the conserved cysteine through the conserved F or W. D genes are given only for firm matches. Clone size is given for some rows only: seen once, a few or many times, or a class if the clone is expanded.

j_gene,d_gene,v_gene,abundance,CDR3aa,CDR3nt
TRBJ2-7,NA,TRBV9,NA,CASSVGEAGPYEQYF,TGTGCCAGCAGCGTAGGGGAAGCGGGCCCGTACGAGCAGTACTTC
TRBJ2-3,NA,TRBV4-1,once,CASSQDPTSDTQYF,TGCGCCAGCAGCCAAGACCCTACCTCAGATACGCAGTATTTT
TRBJ2-1,NA,TRBV9,NA,CASSQSQGSSYNEQFF,TGTGCCAGCAGCCAAAGCCAGGGGAGCTCCTACAATGAGCAGTTCTTC
TRBJ1-5,NA,TRBV5-4,NA,CASSATVNSNQPQHF,TGTGCCAGCAGCGCGACAGTAAATAGCAATCAGCCCCAGCATTTT
TRBJ2-3,NA,TRBV5-5,NA,CASSLTGTAGWDTQYF,TGTGCCAGCAGCCTAACGGGGACGGCAGGATGGGATACGCAGTATTTT
TRBJ2-3,TRBD2,TRBV6-1,NA,CASIDLSGTSGGTSTDTQYF,TGTGCCAGCATTGATCTTTCCGGGACTAGCGGGGGAACTAGCACAGATACGCAGTATTTT
TRBJ2-3,NA,TRBV4-1,NA,CASRQDLTNNPDTQYF,TGCGCCAGCAGGCAGGACCTGACAAATAACCCAGATACGCAGTATTTT
TRBJ2-1,TRBD2,TRBV10-3,once,CAIKGLAGDNEQFF,TGTGCCATCAAGGGACTAGCGGGGGACAATGAGCAGTTCTTC
TRBJ1-3,NA,TRBV30,NA,CAWSYRDGNTIYF,TGTGCCTGGAGTTACAGGGACGGAAACACCATATATTTT
TRBJ1-2,NA,TRBV5-4,NA,CASSSDTYGYTF,TGTGCCAGCAGCTCTGACACCTATGGCTACACCTTC
TRBJ2-3,NA,TRBV5-1,NA,CASGRGDTDTQYF,TGCGCCAGCGGTCGGGGCGACACAGATACGCAGTATTTT
TRBJ2-1,NA,TRBV7-8,once,CASSPAEQFF,TGTGCCAGCAGCCCGGCGGAGCAGTTCTTC
TRBJ2-3,TRBD2,TRBV5-5,NA,CASSLVPGTSHFTDTQYF,TGTGCCAGCAGCTTGGTCCCCGGGACTAGTCATTTCACAGATACGCAGTATTTT
TRBJ2-5,NA,TRBV5-1,NA,CASSLSQTGPRGKETQYF,TGCGCCAGCAGCTTGTCCCAGACCGGGCCCCGGGGAAAGGAGACCCAGTACTTC
TRBJ2-7,NA,TRBV6-5,NA,CASSFAGPNEQYF,TGTGCCAGCAGTTTCGCGGGACCCAACGAGCAGTACTTC
TRBJ2-1,TRBD2,TRBV2,NA,CASAQREGPSSYNEQFF,TGTGCCAGCGCACAGCGGGAGGGCCCCAGCTCCTACAATGAGCAGTTCTTC
TRBJ1-1,NA,TRBV5-6,NA,CASSFEGTTEAFF,TGTGCCAGCAGCTTCGAGGGGACCACTGAAGCTTTCTTT
TRBJ2-7,TRBD2,TRBV6-1,NA,CASSGTSGKGNSYEQYF,TGCGCCAGCAGTGGGACTAGCGGGAAGGGGAACTCCTACGAGCAGTACTTC
TRBJ2-5,NA,TRBV21-1,NA,CASSKSASGKETQYF,TGTGCCAGCAGCAAATCGGCCAGCGGGAAAGAGACCCAGTACTTC
TRBJ1-5,NA,TRBV28,NA,CASSLPRLDSNQPQHF,TGTGCCAGCAGTTTACCGCGGTTGGATAGCAATCAGCCCCAGCATTTT
TRBJ2-3,NA,TRBV5-5,once,CASNDGRLGFTDTQYF,TGTGCCAGCAACGACGGACGCTTGGGATTCACAGATACGCAGTATTTT
TRBJ2-1,TRBD2,TRBV11-2,NA,CASSPFVSSGGGNEQFF,TGTGCCAGCAGCCCTTTCGTATCTAGCGGAGGAGGGAATGAGCAGTTCTTC
TRBJ2-5,NA,TRBV7-8,NA,CASSFGTQETQYF,TGTGCCAGCAGCTTCGGAACTCAAGAGACCCAGTACTTC
TRBJ2-7,TRBD2,TRBV2,NA,CASKKSGRVYEQYF,TGTGCCAGCAAGAAAAGCGGGAGAGTTTACGAGCAGTACTTC
TRBJ2-5,NA,TRBV5-4,NA,CASSLSAGQETQYF,TGTGCCAGCAGCTTGTCGGCAGGACAAGAGACCCAGTACTTC
TRBJ1-4,NA,TRBV4-2,NA,CASSQGQGTNEKLFF,TGTGCCAGCAGCCAAGGCCAGGGGACTAATGAAAAACTGTTTTTT
TRBJ2-1,TRBD2,TRBV30,few,CAWSGTSGRKGSYNEQFF,TGTGCCTGGAGCGGGACTAGCGGGAGGAAAGGCTCCTACAATGAGCAGTTCTTC
TRBJ1-2,NA,TRBV7-9,NA,CASSNQGSYGYTF,TGTGCCAGCAGCAATCAGGGGAGCTATGGCTACACCTTC
TRBJ1-2,NA,TRBV10-2,once,CASSESRVGDYGYTF,TGCGCCAGCAGTGAGTCCAGGGTTGGCGACTATGGCTACACCTTC
TRBJ1-1,NA,TRBV28,NA,CASSPMGRGTEAFF,TGTGCCAGCAGCCCAATGGGGAGGGGAACTGAAGCTTTCTTT
TRBJ1-1,TRBD1,TRBV14,NA,CASSQVDRGTEAFF,TGTGCCAGCAGCCAAGTTGACAGGGGGACTGAAGCTTTCTTT
TRBJ2-2,TRBD2,TRBV10-1,NA,CASSPPGLAGVAGELFF,TGCGCCAGCAGTCCACCGGGACTAGCGGGAGTTGCAGGGGAGCTGTTTTTT
TRBJ1-2,NA,TRBV28,NA,CASSLLGSPGYTF,TGTGCCAGCAGTTTACTAGGCTCCCCGGGCTACACCTTC
TRBJ2-1,NA,TRBV27,NA,CASSFLGELVYNEQFF,TGTGCCAGCAGTTTCCTAGGAGAACTAGTCTACAATGAGCAGTTCTTC
TRBJ1-2,NA,TRBV5-1,NA,CASSLEEGGYGYTF,TGCGCCAGCAGCTTGGAGGAGGGTGGCTATGGCTACACCTTC
TRBJ1-2,NA,TRBV2,NA,CASSSGRNYGYTF,TGTGCCAGCAGCTCAGGGAGGAACTATGGCTACACCTTC
TRBJ2-1,TRBD1,TRBV5-4,NA,CASSLEGANEQFF,TGTGCCAGCAGCTTGGAGGGGGCAAATGAGCAGTTCTTC
TRBJ2-3,NA,TRBV4-1,NA,CASSQDYGGLAQYF,TGCGCCAGCAGCCAAGATTATGGAGGGTTAGCGCAGTATTTT
TRBJ2-7,TRBD2,TRBV5-4,once,CASSLAVGLAASEQYF,TGTGCCAGCAGCTTGGCCGTCGGACTAGCGGCCTCCGAGCAGTACTTC
TRBJ2-7,NA,TRBV15,once,CATSRDNYEQYF,TGCGCCACCAGCAGAGACAATTACGAGCAGTACTTC